The 3 T cell receptor beta chains in this list originate from one sample, sequenced in a study of CD8+CD57+ T cells in acquired aplastic anemia. According to the study, genomic DNA was the template for TCR beta VDJ and CDR3 profiling. TCRdb passed the reads through MiXCR, listing each CDR3 protein once. The sample has about 110,000 distinct CDR3 sequences, 40% to 65% seen once; the top ten hold under 35%. The specimen was sorted CD4+, CD8+, or CD8+CD57+ T cells (not recorded which) from PBMCs. Receptors were obtained from a human donor in good health, serving as a control.

This clonotype has ten or more counts. The gene calls are TRBV5-1 and TRBJ1-1; D may be TRBD1 (5 bases). Germline V lookup: CDR1 SGHRS, CDR2 YFSETQ. The V and J ends lost 2 bases and 5 bases respectively, with 10 bases between them. The CDR3 spans 13 residues. CDR3 DNA sequence: TGCGCCAGCAGCTTACAGGTAGGAACTGAAGCTTTCTTT. This translates into CASSLQVGTEAFF.

The chain links TRBV15 to TRBJ2-1; no firm D call. Trimming stripped 3 bases from V and 0 bases from J, with 12 bases between. The CDR3 runs 16 residues. Germline CDR1 is LNHNV and CDR2 is YYDKDF (reference sequence). As DNA, the CDR3 is TGTGCCACCAGCAGTGATAGTGAGAGCTCCTACAATGAGCAGTTCTTC. It yields the protein CATSSDSESSYNEQFF.

This chain uses TRBV2 with TRBJ1-2; D perhaps matches TRBD1 (6 bases). Per the germline V gene, CDR1 is SNHLY and CDR2 is FYNNEI. V shed 6 bases and J shed 5 bases, with 16 bases lying between them. This CDR3 is 14 amino acids long. The DNA for the CDR3 is TGTGCCAGCAGGGCACAGGGTGGAAGTTATGGCTACACCTTC. It yields the protein CASRAQGGSYGYTF.